The T cell receptor beta chain under discussion was sequenced for a study of monozygotic twins with inflammatory bowel disease. The germline V gene encodes CDR1 SGHDT and CDR2 YYEEEE. CDR3 length: 14 amino acids. Template switching was used to attach UMIs, which incorporated a 6-nucleotide sample barcode. TCRdb reworked the 5' RACE reads into one entry per CDR3 protein, no DNA. This table holds hundreds of thousands of distinct CDR3 sequences. This clonotype originated in a human donor with ulcerative colitis or Crohn's disease, or a healthy co-twin of an affected twin (not recorded which). The sequenced sample was blood. This chain joins TRBV5-6 and TRBJ2-1; the D gene TCRdb calls, TRBD1, cannot be checked with no DNA. CDR3 in amino acids: CASDSQGRVNEQFF.